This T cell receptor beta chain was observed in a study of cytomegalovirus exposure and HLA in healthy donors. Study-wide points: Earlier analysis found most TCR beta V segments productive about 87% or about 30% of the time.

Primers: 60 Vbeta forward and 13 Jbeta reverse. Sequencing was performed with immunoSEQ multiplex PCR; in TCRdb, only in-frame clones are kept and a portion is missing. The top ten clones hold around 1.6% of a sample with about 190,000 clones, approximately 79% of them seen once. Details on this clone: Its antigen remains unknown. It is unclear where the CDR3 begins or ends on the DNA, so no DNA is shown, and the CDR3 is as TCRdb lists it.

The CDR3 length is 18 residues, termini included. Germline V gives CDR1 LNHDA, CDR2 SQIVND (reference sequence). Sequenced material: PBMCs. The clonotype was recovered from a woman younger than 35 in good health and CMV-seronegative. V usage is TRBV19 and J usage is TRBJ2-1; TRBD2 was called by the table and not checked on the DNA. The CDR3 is CASTSERGPASSYNEQFF.